These 24 T cell receptor beta chains share one sample of origin, sequenced in a study of neurological immune-mediated disorders (dated by TCRdb to about 2019). The library relied on 5' RACE. TCRdb names Illumina HiSeq 2500 as the instrument used. Using fastp trimming at Q25 and MiXCR clonotype assembly, TCRdb reanalyzed the public sequencing data and kept in-frame beta chains. Rows with a matching CDR3 protein are joined into one entry that keeps the most common DNA and genes. Across this sample there are roughly 48,000 distinct CDR3 sequences, with over 9.5% seen only once. 9% of the sample is in the top ten clones. The label giving this sample's time point can be read as: longitudinal time-point 3. Specimen: PBMCs. The receptors here all came from a male donor with HTLV-1-associated myelopathy (HAM/TSP).

This clonotype was observed at least ten times. This chain uses TRBV6-1 with TRBJ1-6; D call uncertain. Trimming removed 4 bases from V and 4 bases from J, with 8 bases in between. There are 14 residues in the CDR3. In germline, CDR1 is MNHNS, CDR2 SASEGT. CDR3: CASSAGPYNSPLHF. Written as DNA, the CDR3 is TGTGCCAGCAGTGCCGGACCGTATAATTCACCCCTCCACTTT.

This chain connects TRBV12-3 or TRBV12-4 to TRBJ1-5, with D possibly TRBD1 on 6 matching bases. Trimming took 6 bases from V and 6 from J, leaving 27 bases between them. The CDR3 length is 18 residues. The CDR3 sequence is CASRRGHPGHWSGQPQHF. Written as DNA, the CDR3 is TGTGCCAGCAGGCGGGGGCACCCGGGACACTGGAGCGGTCAGCCCCAGCATTTT.

In this sample, this clonotype turned up many times. V gene TRBV20-1 combines with J gene TRBJ2-1, with 13 bases matching TRBD2. Per germline, CDR1 DFQATT and CDR2 SNEGSKA (reference sequence). The CDR3 is made up of 19 amino acids. V lost 3 bases and J lost 0; bases outside the gene matches: 11. The CDR3 sequence is CSARGTSGGVGSSYNEQFF. As DNA, the CDR3 is TGCAGTGCTAGGGGTACTAGCGGGGGGGTGGGGAGCTCCTACAATGAGCAGTTCTTC.

This clonotype has ten or more counts. This chain links TRBV7-2 with TRBJ2-1, with TRBD1 identical over 8 bases. Germline CDR1 SGHTA, CDR2 FQGNSA. The V and J ends lost 3 bases and 7 bases, in that order; junction bases with no gene match: 2. The CDR3 totals 13 residues. CDR3 nucleotides: TGTGCCAGCAGCTTCACAGGGGGGAATGAGCAGTTCTTC. Protein sequence: CASSFTGGNEQFF. The complete variable domain, with remaining parts taken from reference TRBV7-2 and TRBJ2-1, reads GAGVSQSPSNKVTEKGKDVELRCDPISGHTALYWYRQSLGQGLEFLIYFQGNSAPDKSGLPSDRFSAERTGGSVSTLTIQRTQQEDSAVYLCASSFTGGNEQFFGPGTRLTVL.

This clonotype appeared many times. The rearrangement links TRBV5-1 to TRBJ2-1; 8 nucleotides match TRBD2. V was clipped by 5 bases and J by 6 bases; unmatched bases: 13. Germline assignment: CDR1 SGHRS and CDR2 YFSETQ. This CDR3 has 16 amino acids. CDR3 sequence: CASSSWSRGDGNEQFF. The CDR3 region has the DNA TGCGCCAGCAGTAGTTGGTCGCGGGGGGATGGCAATGAGCAGTTCTTC.

This clonotype occurred many times. The chain combines TRBV4-3 with TRBJ2-7; 11 nucleotides line up with TRBD1. The CDR3 has 15 residues. V lost 6 bases, J lost 4 bases, and 8 bases stayed unmatched. The V gene's germline CDR1 is LGHNA and CDR2 YSLEER. The DNA of the CDR3 is TGCGCCAGCAGTTTCACCGGGACAGGGGGGTACGAGCAGTACTTC. This translates into CASSFTGTGGYEQYF.

This clonotype was detected ten times or more. V usage is TRBV20-1 and J usage is TRBJ1-5; weak D call: TRBD1 (5 bases). Trimming cost V 2 bases and J 4 bases, with 9 bases left between them. The germline CDR1 and CDR2 sequences are DFQATT and SNEGSKA (reference sequence). This CDR3 region has 13 residues. The CDR3 here is CSARQGLNQPQHF. The CDR3 DNA is TGCAGTGCTAGACAGGGCCTGAATCAGCCCCAGCATTTT.

Many counts were recorded for this clonotype. The V and J genes are TRBV29-1 and TRBJ1-5; D not resolved. The V gene's germline CDR1 is SQVTM and CDR2 ANQGSEA. This CDR3 contains 12 residues. V lost 4 bases and J lost 3, with 7 bases in between. The CDR3 reads CSVGGFNQPQHF. As DNA, the CDR3 is TGCAGCGTTGGAGGGTTCAATCAGCCCCAGCATTTT.

This clonotype was found many times. V usage is TRBV5-1 and J usage is TRBJ2-5; TRBD2 might be the D (6 bases). V was pared by 4 bases and J by 5 bases, with 18 bases between. The germline CDR1 and CDR2 sequences are SGHRS and YFSETQ. CDR3 length equals 15 residues. The CDR3, as DNA: TGCGCCAGCAGCCTTTCGGCGGGGTCCGAGGAGACCCAGTACTTC. This translates into CASSLSAGSEETQYF.

This clonotype came up many times. The chain employs TRBV12-3 or TRBV12-4 and TRBJ1-2; D call uncertain. This CDR3 spans 13 amino acids. Trimming shortened V by 7 bases and J by 8 bases, and 17 bases separated the two germline ends. In DNA, the CDR3 is TGTGCCAGCAATCCCGGATTTGGCTGGGGCTACACCTTC. Translating gives CASNPGFGWGYTF.

Remarks on this clonotype: Germline and junction disagree at one end, which may indicate a read error. This chain joins TRBV5-1 and TRBJ2-7; D perhaps matches TRBD1 (6 bases). The CDR3 runs 15 residues. Looked up from germline, CDR1 is SGHRS and CDR2 is YFSETQ. The CDR3 DNA is TGCGCCAGCAGAGAAATGAGACAGGTGAGGTACGAGCAGTATTTC. Translating it yields CASREMRQVRYEQYF. Full variable domain (remainder filled in from reference TRBV5-1 and TRBJ2-7): KAGVTQTPRYLIKTRGQQVTLSCSPISGHRSVSWYQQTPGQGLQFLFEYFSETQRNKGNFPGRFSGRQFSNSRSEMNVSTLELGDSALYLCASREMRQVRYEQYFGPGTRLTVT.

There are a few counts of this clonotype. The chain is built from TRBV10-3 and TRBJ2-7; 8 bases are a match to TRBD1. Germline values: CDR1 ENHRY, CDR2 SYGVKD. There are 12 residues in the CDR3. V gave up 6 bases and J gave up 6 bases; unmatched junction bases: 4. The CDR3: CAISSGGSEQYF. For the CDR3, the DNA is TGTGCCATCAGCTCAGGGGGCAGCGAGCAGTACTTC.

This clonotype has a count of ten or more. The J gene is TRBJ2-2, the V gene TRBV5-1, with TRBD1 as a possible D gene (5 bases). Trimming took off 3 bases at V and 5 bases at J, with 14 bases between the two ends. Germline V CDR1 and CDR2: SGHRS, YFSETQ. The CDR3 contains 15 residues. CDR3 sequence: CASSSRVGQTGELFF. The CDR3 DNA is TGCGCCAGCAGCTCCAGGGTCGGGCAAACCGGGGAGCTGTTTTTT.

This clonotype has at least ten counts. Here the CDR3 DNA reads TGTGCCAGCAGGCGGGACAGGAACTCTGGAAACACCATATATTTT. Protein sequence: CASRRDRNSGNTIYF. The chain has TRBV12-3 or TRBV12-4 and TRBJ1-3; TRBD1 aligns across 8 bases. The CDR3 extends over 15 amino acids. Trimming at V came to 6 bases and at J to 0 bases, leaving 4 bases not matched to a gene.

This clonotype was detected many times. V usage is TRBV9 and J usage is TRBJ1-1; 9 bases line up with TRBD1. Germline V gene sequence: CDR1 SGDLS, CDR2 YYNGEE. This CDR3 is 15 amino acids long. Trimming cost V 0 bases and J 3 bases; bases outside gene matches: 3. CDR3 sequence reads: CASSVEGTGYTEAFF. The DNA of the CDR3 is TGTGCCAGCAGCGTAGAGGGGACAGGGTACACTGAAGCTTTCTTT.

This clonotype was counted ten times or more. This chain links TRBV20-1 with TRBJ2-7, with TRBD2 matching 7 bases. The CDR3 runs to 14 residues. Germline V gene data show CDR1 as DFQATT and CDR2 as SNEGSKA (reference sequence). Losses at the gene ends were 1 base for V and 0 bases for J; bases not matched to a gene: 3. The CDR3 loop reads CSARVGDYSYEQYF. CDR3 DNA: TGCAGTGCTAGAGTCGGGGACTACTCCTACGAGCAGTACTTC.

Ten or more counts support this clonotype. V usage is TRBV12-3 or TRBV12-4 and J usage is TRBJ1-2, with unresolved D. This CDR3 spans 12 amino acids. Trimming cost V 2 bases and J 7 bases, with 8 bases left between them. CDR3 amino acids: CASSLFQGGYTF. The CDR3 DNA follows: TGTGCCAGCAGTTTATTCCAAGGTGGCTACACCTTC.

This clonotype was observed many times. The genes are TRBV6-2 or TRBV6-3 and TRBJ2-7, with 7 bases aligning to TRBD1. The CDR3 has 15 residues. Losses at the gene ends were 10 bases for V and 3 bases for J; bases not matched to a gene: 15. In germline, CDR1 is MNHEY, CDR2 SVGEGT. The CDR3 DNA reads TGTGCCACCGTTAACCGGGACAGAAAAATCTACGAGCAGTACTTC. Translated, it gives CATVNRDRKIYEQYF.

This clonotype has only one observation. This may be a read error: a much more frequent sequence differs by one nucleotide. J is TRBJ2-7 and V is TRBV28, with D perhaps TRBD1 (7 bases). Looked up from germline, CDR1 is MDHEN and CDR2 is SYDVKM. This CDR3 has 13 residues. CDR3 protein: CATWRRGQGERYF. In DNA, the CDR3 is TGTGCCACCTGGAGGAGGGGGCAAGGCGAGCGGTACTTC.

This clonotype was recorded at least ten times. V is TRBV11-2 and J is TRBJ2-7, with 7 bases identical to TRBD2. Germline lookup yields CDR1 SGHAT and CDR2 FQNNGV. Trimming took 5 bases from V and 2 from J; bases not matched to a gene: 3. This CDR3 comprises 13 residues. CDR3 residues: CASSLGTTYEQYF. The CDR3 region has the DNA TGTGCCAGCAGCCTTGGGACTACCTACGAGCAGTACTTC. The entire variable domain, with the rest obtained from reference TRBV11-2 and TRBJ2-7, is as follows: EAGVAQSPRYKIIEKRQSVAFWCNPISGHATLYWYQQILGQGPKLLIQFQNNGVVDDSQLPKDRFSAERLKGVDSTLKIQPAKLEDSAVYLCASSLGTTYEQYFGPGTRLTVT.

This clonotype was counted many times. This chain joins TRBV7-2 and TRBJ1-5, with D perhaps matching TRBD1 (5 bases). This CDR3 comprises 14 residues. Between the trimmed V and J ends, which lost 4 bases and 7 bases, there was a span of 14 bases. In germline, CDR1 is SGHTA, CDR2 FQGNSA. CDR3 residues: CASSSREGEQPQHF. CDR3 DNA sequence: TGTGCCAGCAGCTCCAGGGAAGGAGAACAGCCCCAGCATTTT.

This clonotype has a count of ten or more. The chain links TRBV5-8 to TRBJ1-1; D gene unclear. CDR1 and CDR2 (germline): SGHTS, YDEGEE. V was pared by 3 bases and J by 1 base, with 13 bases between. The CDR3 covers 15 residues. Written as DNA, the CDR3 is TGTGCCAGCAGCTCTACCCTGACGGAGAACACTGAAGCTTTCTTT. Encoded protein: CASSSTLTENTEAFF.

This clonotype has ten or more counts. V usage is TRBV5-1 and J usage is TRBJ1-2; 7 bases agree with TRBD1. Germline loops: CDR1 SGHRS, CDR2 YFSETQ. V lost 0 bases and J lost 7; bases outside the gene matches: 9. The CDR3 covers 15 residues. CDR3 loop: CASSLDIGQVAGYTF. CDR3 in DNA: TGCGCCAGCAGCTTGGATATCGGACAGGTTGCTGGCTACACCTTC. The variable domain in full, completed from reference TRBV5-1 and TRBJ1-2, reads KAGVTQTPRYLIKTRGQQVTLSCSPISGHRSVSWYQQTPGQGLQFLFEYFSETQRNKGNFPGRFSGRQFSNSRSEMNVSTLELGDSALYLCASSLDIGQVAGYTFGSGTRLTVV.

Written as DNA, the CDR3 is TGTGCCAGCAGTTTGCAGGGCGAAGAAAAACTGTTTTTT. It is translated as CASSLQGEEKLFF. The chain uses TRBV6-2 or TRBV6-3 and TRBJ1-4, with TRBD1 as a possible D gene (5 bases). Germline-derived CDR1 and CDR2 are MNHEY and SVGEGT. V was pared by 4 bases and J by 8 bases, with 11 bases between. The CDR3 covers 13 residues.